The source of this T cell receptor (beta chain) is a study of cytomegalovirus exposure and HLA in healthy donors (dated by TCRdb to about 2017). With respect to the entire study: According to a later analysis, the approximately 120 validation repertoires were produced on the same platform as the 666 repertoires of the first cohort. The aim of the study was to test whether cataloging public T cell receptors could identify signatures of past pathogen exposure. A separate validation cohort of some 130 different subjects was used in addition to the 666-subject first cohort. To predict cytomegalovirus infection status, the study brought together high-throughput TCR immunosequencing, statistical association of individual TCRs with disease status, and machine learning.

Separate from the roughly 700-subject first cohort, the validation cohort of 120 subjects was the group to which the donors belonged. Comment on this clone: Its binding antigen is unknown. Per-base qualities were not stored, and no clone one base away is much larger.

The full study reports these points: Most TCR sequences were observed very rarely across donors, whereas some public TCRs were present in many individuals. A few of the identified cytomegalovirus-associated TCR beta chains were confirmed in vitro to be specific for cytomegalovirus antigens. The authors suggested that the approach could potentially be generalized to other disease states and immunological phenotypes. The study gave a list of under 200 TCR beta chains associated with cytomegalovirus. In a later analysis, TCRs clustered in the first cohort were found to also tend to co-occur in the roughly 130 validation repertoires, with 94% of cluster scores above 0. A later analysis lacked HLA typing for the validation cohort, so it scored co-occurrence in that cohort across all 120 or so repertoires. In both the original and validation cohorts, the classifier was reported to diagnose cytomegalovirus status with high specificity and sensitivity.

Library generation was performed with the immunoSEQ multiplex PCR assay. Per the source publication's procedure: A statistical classification framework was developed to diagnose cytomegalovirus status using the catalog of TCR beta chain sequences. In its TCRdb copy, this immuneACCESS table keeps in-frame sequences only and misses some clones. Where compared with another copy, unresolved V genes explain less than half of these, and the others have no known cause. V and J calls and clone size follow that table, whereas D and trimming were derived from the DNA. The sample yields tens of thousands of clones; 88% were counted once. Under 8.5% of the sample belongs to the ten largest clones. The TCR sequence derives from a woman under 40 in good health and CMV-seronegative. Sequenced: PBMCs.

Here the CDR3 is given as CASSFKGLEQPQHF. The nucleotide sequence reads as follows: TGTGCCAGCAGCTTTAAGGGGTTAGAACAGCCCCAGCATTTT. The receptor chain draws on TRBV7-8 and TRBJ1-5, and possibly TRBD1, on 5 matching bases. Its CDR3 holds 14 amino acids, cysteine through phenylalanine. Only the CDR3 part of the read is kept: 42 bases, read in frame from the first base. The CDR1 and CDR2 encoded by the germline V gene are SGHVS and FQNEAQ. V was cut back by 3 bases and J by 7 bases, leaving a gap of 13 bases between them.